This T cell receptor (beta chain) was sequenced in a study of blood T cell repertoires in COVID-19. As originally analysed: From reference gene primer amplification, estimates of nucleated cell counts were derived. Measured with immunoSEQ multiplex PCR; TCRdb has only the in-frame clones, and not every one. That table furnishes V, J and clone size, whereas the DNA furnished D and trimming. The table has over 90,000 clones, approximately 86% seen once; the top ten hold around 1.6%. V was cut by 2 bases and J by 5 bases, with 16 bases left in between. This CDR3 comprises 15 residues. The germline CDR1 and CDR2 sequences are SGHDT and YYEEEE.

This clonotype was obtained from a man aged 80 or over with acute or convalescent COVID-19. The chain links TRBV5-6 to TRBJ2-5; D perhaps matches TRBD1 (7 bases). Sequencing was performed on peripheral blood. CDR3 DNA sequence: TGTGCCAGCAGCTTAAAGCCGGCAGGGGGGGAGACCCAGTACTTC. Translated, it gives CASSLKPAGGETQYF.